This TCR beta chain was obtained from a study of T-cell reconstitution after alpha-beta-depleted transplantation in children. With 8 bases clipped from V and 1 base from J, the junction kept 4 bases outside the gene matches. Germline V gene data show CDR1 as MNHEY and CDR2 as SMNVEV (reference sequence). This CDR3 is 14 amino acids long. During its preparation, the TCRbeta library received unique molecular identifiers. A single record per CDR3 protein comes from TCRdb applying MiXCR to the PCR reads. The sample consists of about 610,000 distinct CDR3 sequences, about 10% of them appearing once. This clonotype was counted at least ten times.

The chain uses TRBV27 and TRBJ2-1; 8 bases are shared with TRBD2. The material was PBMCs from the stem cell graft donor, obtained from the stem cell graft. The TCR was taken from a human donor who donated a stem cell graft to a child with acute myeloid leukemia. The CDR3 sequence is CASGSGKSYNEQFF. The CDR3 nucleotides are TGTGCCAGCGGTAGCGGGAAATCCTACAATGAGCAGTTCTTC.